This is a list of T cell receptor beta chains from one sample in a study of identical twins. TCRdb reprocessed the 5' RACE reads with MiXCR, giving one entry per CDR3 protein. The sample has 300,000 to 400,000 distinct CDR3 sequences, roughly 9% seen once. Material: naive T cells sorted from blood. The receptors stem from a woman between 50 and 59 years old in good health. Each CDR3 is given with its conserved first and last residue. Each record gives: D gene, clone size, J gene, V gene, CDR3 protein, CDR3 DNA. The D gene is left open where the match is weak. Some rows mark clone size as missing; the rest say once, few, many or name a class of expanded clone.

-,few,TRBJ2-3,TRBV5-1,CASSTLAASTDTQYF,TGCGCCAGCAGTACCTTAGCGGCTAGCACAGATACGCAGTATTTT
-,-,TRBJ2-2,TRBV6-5,CASSSVSNTGELFF,TGTGCCAGCAGTTCGGTCTCGAACACCGGGGAGCTGTTTTTT
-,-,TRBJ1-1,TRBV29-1,CSAESSYGTEAFF,TGCAGCGCTGAGTCGTCTTACGGCACTGAAGCTTTCTTT
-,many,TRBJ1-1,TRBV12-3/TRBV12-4,CASSFGGGNTEAFF,TGTGCCAGCAGTTTCGGGGGAGGTAACACTGAAGCTTTCTTT
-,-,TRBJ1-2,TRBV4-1,CASSQAYRSYGYTF,TGCGCCAGCAGCCAAGCATACAGGAGCTATGGCTACACCTTC
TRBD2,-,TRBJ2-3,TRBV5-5,CASSSGAGGLTDTQYF,TGTGCCAGCAGCTCGGGAGCGGGAGGCCTCACAGATACGCAGTATTTT
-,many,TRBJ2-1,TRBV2,CASSEVTIISYNEQFF,TGTGCCAGCAGTGAGGTAACGATTATCTCCTACAATGAGCAGTTCTTC
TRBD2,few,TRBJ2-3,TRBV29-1,CSVHMGLAGGHTDTQYF,TGCAGCGTCCACATGGGACTAGCGGGAGGGCATACAGATACGCAGTATTTT
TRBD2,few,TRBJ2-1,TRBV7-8,CASSLGPAGEGYEQFF,TGTGCCAGCAGCTTAGGGCCAGCGGGAGAGGGGTATGAGCAGTTCTTC
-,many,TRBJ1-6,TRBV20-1,CSARGSFNSPLHF,TGCAGTGCTAGAGGCTCATTTAATTCACCCCTCCACTTT
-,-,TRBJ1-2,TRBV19,CASSVFGDGNGYTF,TGTGCCAGTAGCGTGTTCGGGGACGGAAATGGCTACACCTTC
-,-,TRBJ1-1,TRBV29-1,CSVEPRSRTEAFF,TGCAGCGTTGAACCTCGTAGTCGGACTGAAGCTTTCTTT
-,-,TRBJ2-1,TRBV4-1,CASSAQEGPYNEQFF,TGCGCCAGCAGTGCTCAGGAGGGTCCCTACAATGAGCAGTTCTTC
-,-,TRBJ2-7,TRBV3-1,CASSPGAPRGEQYF,TGTGCCAGCAGCCCCGGGGCCCCCAGAGGCGAGCAGTACTTC
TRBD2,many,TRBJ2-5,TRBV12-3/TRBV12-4,CASSPSGRSRETQYF,TGTGCCAGCAGTCCTAGCGGGAGGAGTAGGGAGACCCAGTACTTC
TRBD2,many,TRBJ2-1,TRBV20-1,CSASGLAEAQEQFF,TGCAGTGCTAGCGGGCTAGCGGAAGCCCAAGAGCAGTTCTTC
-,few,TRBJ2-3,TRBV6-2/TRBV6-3,CASRFSSSTDTQYF,TGTGCCAGCAGGTTCAGCTCTAGCACAGATACGCAGTATTTT
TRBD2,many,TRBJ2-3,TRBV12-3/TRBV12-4,CASGGSLTDTQYF,TGTGCCAGCGGCGGGAGTTTAACAGATACGCAGTATTTT
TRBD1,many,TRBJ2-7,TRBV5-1,CASSLESPDRGLIYEQYF,TGCGCCAGCAGCTTGGAATCCCCCGACAGGGGCCTTATCTACGAGCAGTACTTC
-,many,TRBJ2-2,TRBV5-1,CASSPVLVNTGELFF,TGCGCCAGCAGCCCCGTCCTTGTGAACACCGGGGAGCTGTTTTTT
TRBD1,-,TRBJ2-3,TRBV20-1,CSARLDRGRADTQYF,TGCAGTGCTAGGCTCGACAGGGGGCGGGCAGATACGCAGTATTTT
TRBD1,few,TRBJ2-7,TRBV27,CASSYRGTHEQYF,TGTGCCAGCAGTTACAGGGGTACCCACGAGCAGTACTTC
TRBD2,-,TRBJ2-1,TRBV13,CASSSGASGSFGNEQFF,TGTGCCAGCAGCTCGGGCGCTAGCGGGAGCTTCGGCAATGAGCAGTTCTTC
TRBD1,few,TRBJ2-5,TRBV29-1,CSVPGDSQETQYF,TGCAGCGTTCCCGGGGACAGTCAAGAGACCCAGTACTTC
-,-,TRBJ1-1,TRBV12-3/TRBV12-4,CASGWITEAFF,TGTGCCAGCGGATGGATCACTGAAGCTTTCTTT
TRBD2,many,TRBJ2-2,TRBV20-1,CSARTGLAENTGELFF,TGCAGTGCTAGAACGGGACTAGCGGAGAACACCGGGGAGCTGTTTTTT
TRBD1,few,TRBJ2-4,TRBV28,CASSLIPGGRSKNIQYF,TGTGCCAGCAGTTTAATTCCAGGGGGCAGGTCCAAAAACATTCAGTACTTC
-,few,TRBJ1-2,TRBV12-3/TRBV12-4,CASSPGLSNYGYTF,TGTGCCAGCAGTCCTGGATTGTCTAACTATGGCTACACCTTC
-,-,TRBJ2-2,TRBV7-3,CASSLRQSGELFF,TGTGCCAGCAGCTTAAGACAGAGCGGGGAGCTGTTTTTT
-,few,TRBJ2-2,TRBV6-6,CASSYHPHGPTGELFF,TGTGCCAGCAGTTACCATCCTCACGGCCCCACCGGGGAGCTGTTTTTT
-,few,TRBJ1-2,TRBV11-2,CASSLGATNYGYTF,TGTGCCAGCAGCTTAGGGGCCACAAACTATGGCTACACCTTC
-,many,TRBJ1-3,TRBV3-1,CASSQGRGNGNTIYF,TGTGCCAGCAGCCAAGGTCGAGGAAACGGAAACACCATATATTTT
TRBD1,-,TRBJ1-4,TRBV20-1,CSARDRGLLEKLFF,TGCAGTGCTAGGGACAGGGGGCTTTTGGAAAAACTGTTTTTT
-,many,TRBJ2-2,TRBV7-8,CASSLAKRSNTGELFF,TGTGCCAGCAGCTTGGCGAAGCGGTCGAACACCGGGGAGCTGTTTTTT
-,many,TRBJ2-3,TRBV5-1,CASSLGFGDTQYF,TGCGCCAGCAGCTTGGGGTTCGGGGATACGCAGTATTTT